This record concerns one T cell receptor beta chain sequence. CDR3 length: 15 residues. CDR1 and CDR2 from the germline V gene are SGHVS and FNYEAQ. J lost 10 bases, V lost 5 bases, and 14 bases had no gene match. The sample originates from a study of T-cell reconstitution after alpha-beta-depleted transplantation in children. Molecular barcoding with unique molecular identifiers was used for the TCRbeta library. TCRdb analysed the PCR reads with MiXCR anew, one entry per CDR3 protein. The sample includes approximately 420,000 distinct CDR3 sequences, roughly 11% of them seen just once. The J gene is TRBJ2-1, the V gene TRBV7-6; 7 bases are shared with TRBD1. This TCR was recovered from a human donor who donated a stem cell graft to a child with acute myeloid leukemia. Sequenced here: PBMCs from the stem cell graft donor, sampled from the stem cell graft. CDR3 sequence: CASSHNKDRVREQFF. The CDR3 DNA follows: TGTGCCAGCAGCCATAATAAAGACAGGGTTCGGGAGCAGTTCTTC.